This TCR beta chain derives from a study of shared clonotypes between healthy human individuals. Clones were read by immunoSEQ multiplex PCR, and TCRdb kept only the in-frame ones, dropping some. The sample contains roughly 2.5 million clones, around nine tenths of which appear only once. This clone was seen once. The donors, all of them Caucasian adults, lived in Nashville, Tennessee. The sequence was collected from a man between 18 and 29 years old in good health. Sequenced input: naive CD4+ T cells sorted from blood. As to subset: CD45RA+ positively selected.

CDR3 loop: CATSREGVSYEQYF. The CDR3 region has the DNA TGTGCCACCAGCAGAGAGGGGGTGTCCTACGAGCAGTACTTC. The chain couples TRBV15 to TRBJ2-7; D could derive from TRBD1 or TRBD2 (5 bases each). This CDR3 contains 14 residues. Germline-derived CDR1 and CDR2 are LNHNV and YYDKDF (reference sequence). V gave up 0 bases and J gave up 1 base, with 7 bases separating them.